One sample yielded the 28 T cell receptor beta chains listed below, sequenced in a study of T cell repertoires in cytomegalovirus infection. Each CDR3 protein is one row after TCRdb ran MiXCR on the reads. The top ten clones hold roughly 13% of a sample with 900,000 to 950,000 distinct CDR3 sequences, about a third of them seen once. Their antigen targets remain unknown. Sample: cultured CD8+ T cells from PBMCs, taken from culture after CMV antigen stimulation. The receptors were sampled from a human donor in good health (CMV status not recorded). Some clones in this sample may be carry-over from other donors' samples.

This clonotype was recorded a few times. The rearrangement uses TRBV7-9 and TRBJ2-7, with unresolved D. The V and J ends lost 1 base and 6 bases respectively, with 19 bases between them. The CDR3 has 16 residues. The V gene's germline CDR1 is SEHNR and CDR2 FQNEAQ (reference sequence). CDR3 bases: TGTGCCAGCAGCTTAGTAGGCGACTTATGGATAGGCGAGCAGTACGTC. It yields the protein CASSLVGDLWIGEQYV.

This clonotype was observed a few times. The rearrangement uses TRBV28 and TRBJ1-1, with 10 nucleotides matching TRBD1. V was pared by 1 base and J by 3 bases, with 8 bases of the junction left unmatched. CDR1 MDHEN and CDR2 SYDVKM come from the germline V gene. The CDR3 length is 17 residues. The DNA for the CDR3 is TGTGCCAGCAGTTTATATACGGGACAGGGGAGTGACACTGAAGCTTTCTTT. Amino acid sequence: CASSLYTGQGSDTEAFF.

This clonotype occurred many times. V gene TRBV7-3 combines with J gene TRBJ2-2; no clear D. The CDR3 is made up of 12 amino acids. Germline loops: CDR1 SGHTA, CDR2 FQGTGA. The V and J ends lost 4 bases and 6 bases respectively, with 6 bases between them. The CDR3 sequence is CASSYSPGELFF. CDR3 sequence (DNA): TGTGCCAGCAGCTACTCTCCCGGGGAGCTGTTTTTT.

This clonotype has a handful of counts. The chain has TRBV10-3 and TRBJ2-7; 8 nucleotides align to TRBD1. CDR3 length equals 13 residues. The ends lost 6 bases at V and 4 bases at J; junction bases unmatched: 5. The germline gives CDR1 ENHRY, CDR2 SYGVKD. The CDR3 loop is CAIRTGERYEQYF. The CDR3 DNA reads TGTGCCATCAGGACAGGGGAGAGATACGAGCAGTACTTC.

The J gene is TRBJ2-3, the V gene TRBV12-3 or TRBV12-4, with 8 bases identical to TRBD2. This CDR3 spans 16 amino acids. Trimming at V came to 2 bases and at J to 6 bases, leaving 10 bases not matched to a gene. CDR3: CASSLSGGGHSDTQYF. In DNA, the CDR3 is TGTGCCAGCAGTTTATCTGGCGGGGGGCATTCCGATACGCAGTATTTT.

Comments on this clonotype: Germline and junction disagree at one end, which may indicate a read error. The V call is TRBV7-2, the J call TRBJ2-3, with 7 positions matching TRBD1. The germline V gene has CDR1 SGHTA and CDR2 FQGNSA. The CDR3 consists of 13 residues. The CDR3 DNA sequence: TGTGCCAGCCCGAGACAGGGCACAGATACGCATTATTTT. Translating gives CASPRQGTDTHYF.

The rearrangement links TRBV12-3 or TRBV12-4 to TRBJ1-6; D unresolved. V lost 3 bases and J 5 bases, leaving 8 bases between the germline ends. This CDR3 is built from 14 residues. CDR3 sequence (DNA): TGTGCCAGCAGTTTCTGGTGGGATAATTCACCCCTCCACTTT. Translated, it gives CASSFWWDNSPLHF.

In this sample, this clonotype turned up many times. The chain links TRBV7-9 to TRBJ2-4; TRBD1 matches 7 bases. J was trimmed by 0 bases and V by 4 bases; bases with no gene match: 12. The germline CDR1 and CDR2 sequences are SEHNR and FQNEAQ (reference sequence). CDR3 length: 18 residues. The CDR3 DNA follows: TGTGCCAGCAGCTCTTCGACAGGGATCACGGAAGCCAAAAACATTCAGTACTTC. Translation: CASSSSTGITEAKNIQYF.

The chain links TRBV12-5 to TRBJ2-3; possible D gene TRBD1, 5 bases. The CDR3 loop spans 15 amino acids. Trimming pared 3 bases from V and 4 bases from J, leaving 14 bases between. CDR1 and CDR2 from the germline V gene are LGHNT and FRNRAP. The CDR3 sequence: CASGFDDREADTQYF. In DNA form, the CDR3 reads TGTGCTAGTGGTTTTGATGACAGAGAAGCAGATACGCAGTATTTT.

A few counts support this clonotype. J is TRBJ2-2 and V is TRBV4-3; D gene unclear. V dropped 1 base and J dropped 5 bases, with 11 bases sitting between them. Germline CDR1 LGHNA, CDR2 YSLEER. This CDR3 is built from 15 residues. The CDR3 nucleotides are TGCGCCAGCAGCCAAGCTCCGACTGCAACCGGGGAGCTGTTTTTT. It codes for CASSQAPTATGELFF.

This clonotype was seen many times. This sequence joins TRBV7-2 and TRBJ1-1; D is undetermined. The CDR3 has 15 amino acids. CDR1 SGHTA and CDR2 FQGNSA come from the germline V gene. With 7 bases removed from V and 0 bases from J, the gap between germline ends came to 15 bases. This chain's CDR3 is CASTLGTHMNTEAFF. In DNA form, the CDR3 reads TGTGCCAGCACCTTGGGCACGCACATGAACACTGAAGCTTTCTTT.

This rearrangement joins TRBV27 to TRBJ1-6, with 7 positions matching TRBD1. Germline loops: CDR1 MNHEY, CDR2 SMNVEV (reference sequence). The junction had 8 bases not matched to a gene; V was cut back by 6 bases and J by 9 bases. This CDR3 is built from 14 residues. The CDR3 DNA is TGTGCCAGCAGCCTCAGGGGGAGCCTTTCACCCCTCCACTTT. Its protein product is CASSLRGSLSPLHF.

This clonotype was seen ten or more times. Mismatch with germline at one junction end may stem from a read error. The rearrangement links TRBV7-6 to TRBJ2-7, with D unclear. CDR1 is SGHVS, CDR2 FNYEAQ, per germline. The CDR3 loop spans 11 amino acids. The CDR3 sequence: CASSTGPLQTF. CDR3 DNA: TGTGCCAGCAGTACCGGACCCCTCCAAACCTTC.

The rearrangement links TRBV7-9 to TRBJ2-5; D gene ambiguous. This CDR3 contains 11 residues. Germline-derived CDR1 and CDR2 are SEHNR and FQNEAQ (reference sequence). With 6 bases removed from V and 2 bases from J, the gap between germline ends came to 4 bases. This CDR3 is CASRLQETQYF. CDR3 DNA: TGTGCCAGCAGACTACAAGAGACCCAGTACTTC. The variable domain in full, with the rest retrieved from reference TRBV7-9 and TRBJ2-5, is DTGVSQNPRHKITKRGQNVTFRCDPISEHNRLYWYRQTLGQGPEFLTYFQNEAQLEKSRLLSDRFSAERPKGSFSTLEIQRTEQGDSAMYLCASRLQETQYFGPGTRLLVL.

CDR3: CASSGGVATNEKLFF. Written as DNA, the CDR3 is TGTGCCAGCAGCGGGGGGGTTGCAACTAATGAAAAACTGTTTTTT. The V call is TRBV5-4, the J call TRBJ1-4; TRBD1 might be the D (5 bases). The CDR3 has 15 amino acids. The V gene lost 4 bases and the J gene lost 0 bases, with 10 bases spanning the gap. CDR1 and CDR2 from the germline V gene are SGHNT and YYREEE (reference sequence).

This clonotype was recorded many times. DNA for the CDR3: TGTGCCAGCAGCTTACCTAGCGCCATGGATGAGCAGTTCTTC. Translation: CASSLPSAMDEQFF. The chain couples TRBV7-8 to TRBJ2-1; D possibly corresponds to TRBD2 (6 bases). Germline CDR1 is SGHVS and CDR2 is FQNEAQ. Trimming removed 2 bases from V and 8 bases from J, with 13 bases in between. The CDR3 loop spans 14 amino acids.

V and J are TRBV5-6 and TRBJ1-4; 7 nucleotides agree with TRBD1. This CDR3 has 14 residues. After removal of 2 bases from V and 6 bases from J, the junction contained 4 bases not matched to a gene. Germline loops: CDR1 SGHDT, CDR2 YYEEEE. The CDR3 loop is CASSFGGGDEKLFF. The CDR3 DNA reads TGTGCCAGCAGCTTTGGAGGGGGCGATGAAAAACTGTTTTTT.

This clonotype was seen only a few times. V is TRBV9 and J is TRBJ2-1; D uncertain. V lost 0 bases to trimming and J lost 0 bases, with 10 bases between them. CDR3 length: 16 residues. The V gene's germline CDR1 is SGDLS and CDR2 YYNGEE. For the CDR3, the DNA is TGTGCCAGCAGCGTAGCTTCCGAGAGCTCCTACAATGAGCAGTTCTTC. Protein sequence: CASSVASESSYNEQFF.

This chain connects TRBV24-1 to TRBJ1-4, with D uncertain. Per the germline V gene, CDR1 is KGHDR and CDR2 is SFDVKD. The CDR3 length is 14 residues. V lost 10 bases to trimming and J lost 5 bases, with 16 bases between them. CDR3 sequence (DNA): TGTGCCACGAACACCCGGCCCGGGAATGAAAAACTGTTTTTT. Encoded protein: CATNTRPGNEKLFF.

The CDR3 protein is CASSRQELNQPQHF. CDR3 nucleotides: TGTGCCAGCAGTCGACAGGAGCTCAATCAGCCCCAGCATTTT. J is TRBJ1-5 and V is TRBV28; a weak D match, TRBD1 (6 bases). Deletions cut 5 bases from V and 3 bases from J, with 11 bases between. CDR3 length: 14 amino acids. Germline CDR1 is MDHEN and CDR2 is SYDVKM. The entire variable domain, with the rest obtained from reference TRBV28 and TRBJ1-5, is as follows: DVKVTQSSRYLVKRTGEKVFLECVQDMDHENMFWYRQDPGLGLRLIYFSYDVKMKEKGDIPEGYSVSREKKERFSLILESASTNQTSMYLCASSRQELNQPQHFGDGTRLSIL.

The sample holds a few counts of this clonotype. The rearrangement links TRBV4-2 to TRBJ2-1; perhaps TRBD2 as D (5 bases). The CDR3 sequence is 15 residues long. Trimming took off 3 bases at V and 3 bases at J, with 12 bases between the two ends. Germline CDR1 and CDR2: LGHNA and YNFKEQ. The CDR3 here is CASSQGYGVYNEQFF. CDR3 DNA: TGTGCCAGCAGCCAGGGATACGGGGTCTACAATGAGCAGTTCTTC.

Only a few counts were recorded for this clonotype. The CDR3 DNA follows: TGTGCCAGCAGAGCTGGGACGGCCCAAGGGAACATTCAGTACTTC. It encodes CASRAGTAQGNIQYF. The V gene is TRBV28, the J gene TRBJ2-4; the D call may be TRBD1 or TRBD2 (5 bases each). The V end lost 6 bases, the J end lost 7 bases, and 19 bases lay between the germline ends. The CDR3 consists of 15 residues. Per the germline V gene, CDR1 is MDHEN and CDR2 is SYDVKM.

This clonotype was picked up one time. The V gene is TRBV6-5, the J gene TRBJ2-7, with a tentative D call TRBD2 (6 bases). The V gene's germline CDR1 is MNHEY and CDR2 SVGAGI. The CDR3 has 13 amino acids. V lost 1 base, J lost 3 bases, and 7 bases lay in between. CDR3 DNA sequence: TGTGCCAGCAGTTACTTGGGGGGCTACGAGCAGTACTTC. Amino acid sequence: CASSYLGGYEQYF.

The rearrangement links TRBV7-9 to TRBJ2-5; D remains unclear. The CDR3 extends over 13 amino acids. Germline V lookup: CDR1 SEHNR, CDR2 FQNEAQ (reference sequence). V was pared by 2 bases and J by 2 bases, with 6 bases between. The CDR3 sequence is CASSLPAQETQYF. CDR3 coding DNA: TGTGCCAGCAGCTTACCAGCGCAAGAGACCCAGTACTTC.

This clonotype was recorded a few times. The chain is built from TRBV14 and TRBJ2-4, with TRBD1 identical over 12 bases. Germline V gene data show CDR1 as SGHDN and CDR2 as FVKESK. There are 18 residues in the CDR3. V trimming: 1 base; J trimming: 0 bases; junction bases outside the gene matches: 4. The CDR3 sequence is CASSQGWDRGLAKNIQYF. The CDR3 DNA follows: TGTGCCAGCAGCCAAGGCTGGGACAGGGGGCTAGCCAAAAACATTCAGTACTTC.

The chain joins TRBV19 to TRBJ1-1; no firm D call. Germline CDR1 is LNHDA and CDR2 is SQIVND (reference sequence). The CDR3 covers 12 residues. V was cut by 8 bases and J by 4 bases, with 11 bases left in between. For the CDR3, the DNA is TGTGCCAGTTCGGACCCCATCACTGAAGCTTTCTTT. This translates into CASSDPITEAFF.

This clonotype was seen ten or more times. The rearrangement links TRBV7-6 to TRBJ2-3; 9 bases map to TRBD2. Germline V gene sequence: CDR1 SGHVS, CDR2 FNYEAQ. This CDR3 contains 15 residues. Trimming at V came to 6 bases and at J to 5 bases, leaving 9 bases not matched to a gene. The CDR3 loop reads CASRQGGGARDTQYF. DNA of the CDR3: TGTGCCAGCAGGCAAGGCGGGGGGGCGAGAGATACGCAGTATTTT.

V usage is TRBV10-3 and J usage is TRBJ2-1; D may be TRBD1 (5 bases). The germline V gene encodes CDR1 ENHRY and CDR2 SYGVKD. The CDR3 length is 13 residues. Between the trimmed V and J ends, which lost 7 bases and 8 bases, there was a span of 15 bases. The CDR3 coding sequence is TGTGCCATCAATGGGGCTAAACTGGATGAGCAGTTCTTC. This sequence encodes CAINGAKLDEQFF.